This record covers a single T cell receptor (beta chain). These data are taken from a study of cytomegalovirus exposure and HLA in healthy donors. The CDR3 has 14 residues. Trimming stripped 5 bases from V and 5 bases from J, with 16 bases between. Germline V gene lookup returns CDR1 MDHEN and CDR2 SYDVKM. Researchers ran the PCR with 60 Vbeta and 13 Jbeta primers. TCRdb's copy holds only in-frame clones and misses some; the assay was immunoSEQ multiplex PCR. The repertoire has tens of thousands of clones, more than 60% of them found once; the top ten carry 5.5% to 7.5%. The clonotype was recovered from a young man in good health and CMV-seropositive. The J gene is TRBJ2-7, the V gene TRBV28; D is perhaps TRBD1 (5 bases). Source material: PBMCs. The CDR3 coding sequence is TGTGCCAGCAGTGGTGTAGGGGAAGGCAACGAGCAGTACTTC. Encoded protein: CASSGVGEGNEQYF.